This TCR beta chain was captured in a study of T cell clonotyping in hematopoietic cell transplantation. Study findings and constraints: Broader posttransplant TCR repertoire diversity was predicted by graft donor and pretransplant recipient Inverse Simpson Index values. Recipient TCR diversity dropped after transplant; expanded clonotypes rose from day 30 to 180.

Germline CDR1 and CDR2: LNHDA and SQIVND (reference sequence). CDR3 length: 15 amino acids. V was clipped by 7 bases and J by 7 bases; unmatched bases: 9. In the case of this clone: Its antigen is as yet unknown.

Here immunoSEQ multiplex PCR was the method, and the copy in TCRdb shows in-frame clones only, minus some. The sample has some 35,000 clones; roughly 95% are singletons. The time point is: recipient sample about 28 days before transplant, after cytoreduction. This TCR was sampled from a man aged 35-49 years with chronic myeloid leukemia. Some clones in this sample may be carry-over from other donors' samples. The rearrangement uses TRBV19 and TRBJ2-1, with TRBD2 matching 11 bases. The material sequenced was peripheral blood mononuclear cells, taken before stem cell transplant. This CDR3 reads CASTPRLAGFNEQFF. DNA of the CDR3: TGTGCCAGTACCCCCCGACTAGCGGGGTTTAATGAGCAGTTCTTC.